The present T cell receptor (beta chain) was sequenced within a study of blood T cell repertoires in COVID-19. The overall study: The United States, Italy and Spain supplied acute and convalescent COVID-19 samples. The cDNA or gDNA used as material had been derived from T cells, B-cell-depleted T cells, or PBMCs.

Germline CDR1 is KGHSH and CDR2 is LQKENI. Trimming cost V 6 bases and J 1 base; bases outside gene matches: 5. The CDR3 consists of 15 residues. Original analysis: Estimated nucleated cell counts came from reference gene primer amplification. TCRdb's table, derived via immunoSEQ multiplex PCR, lists solely in-frame clones and lacks some. Clone size and the V and J calls come from that table; the DNA yielded D and trimming. The table lists over 25,000 clones, roughly nine tenths of them singletons. The V and J genes are TRBV18 and TRBJ1-5; 8 nucleotides match TRBD1. Sequenced material: peripheral blood. This sequence was found in a man in his 60s with acute or convalescent COVID-19. The CDR3 here is CASSWTGKSNQPQHF. The DNA of the CDR3 is TGTGCCAGCTCTTGGACAGGGAAGAGCAATCAGCCCCAGCATTTT.